Sequencing of this TCR beta chain was carried out in a study of T-cell reconstitution after alpha-beta-depleted transplantation in children. Whole-study results and caveats: By one year post-transplant, T-cell counts and diversity largely arose from T cells that were newly produced. Recipient T cells and thymic progenitors that survived were the source of the high TCRbeta diversity seen at day 60 in some patients. Several hundred expanded graft clones reportedly supplied alpha-beta T cells about two months after transplant.

This clonotype was seen a few times. Its antigen is unidentified. The authors prepared the TCRbeta library with unique molecular identifiers. From the PCR reads, TCRdb called clonotypes with MiXCR, one entry per CDR3 protein. The sample lists about 900,000 distinct CDR3 sequences, about 29% occurring once. With 5 bases removed from V and 5 bases from J, the gap between germline ends came to 9 bases. The V gene's germline CDR1 is MNHEY and CDR2 SVGEGT. CDR3 length: 12 residues. The source of this sequence is a boy less than two years old who had a stem cell transplant for SCID, so the T cells may come from the graft donor. Here the sequenced sample was PBMCs, mostly from graft donor cells, taken 360 days after TCRalphabeta/CD19-depleted stem cell transplant. The genes are TRBV6-2 or TRBV6-3 and TRBJ2-5; D unclear. The CDR3 DNA follows: TGTGCCAGCAGTCAACGAACGGAGACCCAGTACTTC. This gives the protein CASSQRTETQYF.